This T cell receptor beta chain was recovered during a study of T-cell reconstitution after alpha-beta-depleted transplantation in children. This CDR3 spans 15 amino acids. The V gene lost 5 bases and the J gene lost 2 bases, with 16 bases spanning the gap. CDR1 is SGHTA and CDR2 is FQGNSA in the germline V gene. Using unique molecular identifiers, the investigators prepared the TCRbeta library. Via MiXCR, TCRdb re-called the PCR reads, giving one row per CDR3 protein. Of about 610,000 distinct CDR3 sequences listed, roughly a tenth were seen once; the top ten hold roughly 4%. This specimen consisted of PBMCs from the stem cell graft donor, obtained from the stem cell graft. This TCR was recovered from a human donor who donated a stem cell graft to a child with acute myeloid leukemia. The V and J genes are TRBV7-2 and TRBJ2-7; D not certain. The CDR3 DNA sequence: TGTGCCAGCAGCCCCGACGGCCAGGTACCCTACGAGCAGTACTTC. Translating gives CASSPDGQVPYEQYF.